This T cell receptor beta chain was retrieved from a study of blood T cell repertoires in COVID-19. Background on the study: From the United States, Italy and Spain came samples of acute and convalescent COVID-19. From T cells, B-cell-depleted T cells, or PBMCs came the material, which was cDNA or gDNA.

In the study's own analysis: Cell counts per sample came from amplifying reference gene primers. TCRdb's table, derived via immunoSEQ multiplex PCR, lists solely in-frame clones and lacks some. V, J and clone size are taken as reported in that table, and D and trimming were inferred from the DNA itself. The repertoire includes approximately 200,000 clones, roughly nine tenths of them detected once, and roughly 1.7% sits in the top ten. V lost 5 bases, J lost 5 bases, and 19 bases lay in between. The germline V gene encodes CDR1 SGHNT and CDR2 YENEEA. This CDR3 has 15 amino acids. This receptor was taken from a man in his 70s with acute or convalescent COVID-19. What was sequenced was peripheral blood. The rearrangement joins TRBV11-3 to TRBJ2-7, with D perhaps TRBD2 (6 bases). This chain's CDR3 is CASSPKGGTRNEQYF. The CDR3 bases are TGTGCCAGCAGCCCAAAGGGCGGGACGCGGAACGAGCAGTACTTC.